Shown below are 25 T cell receptor beta chains from a single sample sequenced in a study of T-cell reconstitution after alpha-beta-depleted transplantation in children. Preparation of the TCRbeta library was carried out with unique molecular identifiers. TCRdb re-called the PCR reads through MiXCR, storing one row per CDR3 protein. This table has some 280,000 distinct CDR3 sequences, over 8% appearing once. Sequencing used PBMCs from the stem cell graft donor, obtained from the stem cell graft. The receptors were sampled from a human donor who donated a stem cell graft to a child with SCID.

This clonotype came up a few times. This rearrangement joins TRBV7-9 to TRBJ2-3; D might be TRBD2 (5 bases). Trimming took 5 bases from V and 0 from J, leaving 12 bases between them. CDR3 size: 15 residues. CDR1 and CDR2 (germline): SEHNR, FQNEAQ (reference sequence). The chain's CDR3 is CASSPGVGSTDTQYF. CDR3 nucleotide sequence: TGTGCCAGCAGCCCCGGGGTGGGTAGCACAGATACGCAGTATTTT.

Only a few counts were recorded for this clonotype. The chain has TRBV2 and TRBJ2-2; D remains ambiguous. CDR3 length: 11 amino acids. Germline values: CDR1 SNHLY, CDR2 FYNNEI. The V gene lost 8 bases and the J gene lost 3 bases, with 4 bases spanning the gap. Here the CDR3 DNA reads TGTGCCAGCGCGGACACCGGGGAGCTGTTTTTT. The encoded protein is CASADTGELFF.

This clonotype was seen only a few times. As DNA, the CDR3 is TGTGCCAGCAGCGTAGAACCAGCGGGGGGGAGCACAGATACGCAGTATTTT. Protein: CASSVEPAGGSTDTQYF. The chain joins TRBV9 to TRBJ2-3, with TRBD2 identical over 10 bases. V lost 0 bases to trimming and J lost 0 bases; unmatched junction nucleotides: 4. Germline values: CDR1 SGDLS, CDR2 YYNGEE. The CDR3 is made up of 17 amino acids.

This clonotype was detected a few times. The rearrangement joins TRBV19 to TRBJ2-7, with TRBD2 as a possible D gene (6 bases). Germline CDR1 LNHDA, CDR2 SQIVND (reference sequence). CDR3 size: 13 residues. The V and J ends lost 3 bases and 3 bases respectively, with 9 bases between them. CDR3 DNA: TGTGCCAGTAGTATTGGCGGGAACTACGAGCAGTACTTC. It specifies CASSIGGNYEQYF.

A few counts support this clonotype. The chain employs TRBV5-1 and TRBJ2-7, with 10 bases aligning to TRBD2. This CDR3 spans 16 amino acids. Unmatched junction bases numbered 14, after V lost 4 bases and J lost 7 bases. Germline V CDR1 and CDR2: SGHRS, YFSETQ. Written as DNA, the CDR3 is TGCGCCAGCAGCCGAGCAGGACTAGCGGCCTCGGGAGAGCAGTACTTC. Translating gives CASSRAGLAASGEQYF.

This clonotype showed up just a few times. The chain uses TRBV11-2 and TRBJ2-3; possible D gene TRBD2, 6 bases. The V gene's germline CDR1 is SGHAT and CDR2 FQNNGV. CDR3 size: 15 residues. The V end was cut by 2 bases, the J end by 1 base, with 10 bases between. CDR3 protein: CASSLHPSGTDTQYF. The DNA of the CDR3 is TGTGCCAGCAGCTTACATCCTAGCGGCACAGATACGCAGTATTTT.

As concerns this clonotype: A much larger clone sits a single nucleotide away, making a read error possible. V usage is TRBV20-1 and J usage is TRBJ1-6; a weak D match, TRBD1 (6 bases). This CDR3 has 16 residues. Trimming removed 5 bases at V and 7 bases at J, with 21 bases between. Germline V gene lookup returns CDR1 DFQATT and CDR2 SNEGSKA (reference sequence). This CDR3 reads CSAGRHGGGANSPLHF. Here the CDR3 DNA reads TGCAGTGCTGGAAGACATGGTGGGGGGGCAAATTCACCCCTCCACTTT.

The chain uses TRBV11-3 and TRBJ1-1; TRBD1 matches 9 bases. Germline V lookup: CDR1 SGHNT, CDR2 YENEEA. V was pared by 5 bases and J by 4 bases, with 5 bases of the junction left unmatched. The CDR3 covers 14 residues. CDR3 amino acids: CASSAGQGSTEAFF. CDR3 coding DNA: TGTGCCAGCAGCGCCGGACAGGGGTCCACTGAAGCTTTCTTT.

The rearrangement links TRBV29-1 to TRBJ1-2; D gene uncertain. V was clipped by 1 base and J by 6 bases, with 9 bases between them. Germline loops: CDR1 SQVTM, CDR2 ANQGSEA. This CDR3 has 12 amino acids. As DNA, the CDR3 is TGCAGCGTTGAAGGGCGTCTAGATGGCTACACCTTC. Translating it yields CSVEGRLDGYTF.

V gene TRBV11-2 combines with J gene TRBJ2-2; 11 bases map to TRBD2. Trimming removed 3 bases from V and 4 bases from J; junction bases left unmatched: 1. Germline CDR1 reads SGHAT; CDR2 reads FQNNGV. The CDR3 is 15 residues long. The CDR3 sequence: CASSFSGGGTGELFF. For the CDR3, the DNA is TGTGCCAGCAGCTTTAGCGGGGGGGGCACCGGGGAGCTGTTTTTT.

This clonotype has at least ten counts. The genes are TRBV12-3 or TRBV12-4 and TRBJ1-2; possibly TRBD1 for D (5 bases). The CDR3 extends over 16 amino acids. V was clipped by 5 bases and J by 3 bases, with 19 bases between them. The CDR3 loop reads CASSTHETDAYYGYTF. The CDR3 DNA reads as TGTGCCAGCAGTACCCATGAGACAGACGCCTACTATGGCTACACCTTC.

The rearrangement joins TRBV10-3 to TRBJ1-1; 10 bases line up with TRBD1. CDR1 and CDR2 from the germline V gene are ENHRY and SYGVKD. The ends lost 6 bases at V and 5 bases at J; junction bases unmatched: 6. CDR3 length equals 14 residues. CDR3: CAIRAGTGVTEAFF. In nucleotides, the CDR3 is TGTGCCATCAGGGCCGGGACAGGGGTTACTGAAGCTTTCTTT.

This clonotype is a singleton in its sample. The gene calls are TRBV12-3 or TRBV12-4 and TRBJ2-5; 7 bases are shared with TRBD2. The CDR3 sequence is 14 residues long. The V and J ends lost 5 bases and 5 bases, in that order; junction bases with no gene match: 8. CDR3 region: CASSIAGVGETQYF. CDR3 bases: TGTGCCAGCAGTATCGCGGGGGTAGGCGAGACCCAGTACTTC.

In this sample, this clonotype turned up a few times. The J gene is TRBJ2-1, the V gene TRBV7-3; D perhaps matches TRBD2 (6 bases). CDR3 length: 13 amino acids. Per the germline V gene, CDR1 is SGHTA and CDR2 is FQGTGA. Trimming took 6 bases from V and 6 from J, leaving 12 bases between them. CDR3 in DNA: TGTGCCAGCAGTGCGTCGCGGGGCAATGAGCAGTTCTTC. Amino acids: CASSASRGNEQFF.

CDR3 loop: CASSLGEDYNEQFF. CDR3 sequence (DNA): TGCGCCAGCAGCTTGGGTGAGGACTACAATGAGCAGTTCTTC. J is TRBJ2-1 and V is TRBV5-1, with D uncertain. The CDR3 is 14 residues long. V was trimmed by 0 bases and J by 3 bases, leaving 7 bases between them. Per the germline V gene, CDR1 is SGHRS and CDR2 is YFSETQ.

This clonotype has a count of ten or more. This rearrangement joins TRBV6-5 to TRBJ1-2; no definite D call. The CDR3 length is 13 residues. The germline V gene has CDR1 MNHEY and CDR2 SVGAGI. With 5 bases removed from V and 4 bases from J, the gap between germline ends came to 11 bases. CDR3 region: CASSRSQSYGYTF. Here the CDR3 DNA reads TGTGCCAGCAGTCGCTCACAATCCTATGGCTACACCTTC.

This clonotype was observed many times. This chain connects TRBV7-2 to TRBJ1-4; D is uncertain. The CDR3 length is 15 residues. The germline V gene has CDR1 SGHTA and CDR2 FQGNSA. The germline V and J ends were trimmed by 4 bases and 7 bases, with 16 bases remaining between them. Here the CDR3 reads CASSSDGRSGEKLFF. CDR3 coding DNA: TGTGCCAGCAGCTCAGACGGGAGGTCAGGTGAAAAACTGTTTTTT.

A few counts support this clonotype. The chain employs TRBV7-9 and TRBJ2-5, with D unresolved. Germline lookup yields CDR1 SEHNR and CDR2 FQNEAQ (reference sequence). Trimming cost V 2 bases and J 7 bases, with 5 bases left between them. The CDR3 runs 11 residues. The CDR3 coding sequence is TGTGCCAGCAGCTTACCCGGGACCCAGTACTTC. Translation gives CASSLPGTQYF.

This chain connects TRBV13 to TRBJ1-1; no definite D call. Germline CDR1 PRHDT, CDR2 FYEKMQ (reference sequence). Trimming left V 5 bases short and J 1 base short, with 11 bases between. There are 14 residues in the CDR3. CDR3 sequence reads: CASSVQLGNTEAFF. The CDR3 DNA is TGTGCCAGCAGCGTACAGTTAGGGAACACTGAAGCTTTCTTT.

This clonotype was seen a few times. The chain joins TRBV7-9 to TRBJ2-5; 7 positions match TRBD1. Germline assignment: CDR1 SEHNR and CDR2 FQNEAQ (reference sequence). The CDR3 consists of 15 residues. The V segment lost 5 bases and the J segment 4 bases; nucleotides outside the gene matches: 10. The CDR3 nucleotides read TGTGCCAGCAGCCCCCGACAGGGCCCCCGAGAGACCCAGTACTTC. Its protein is CASSPRQGPRETQYF.

This chain connects TRBV6-1 to TRBJ1-1; possible D gene TRBD1, 6 bases. Trimming removed 7 bases at V and 0 bases at J, with 21 bases between. CDR1 MNHNS and CDR2 SASEGT come from the germline V gene. The CDR3 is 17 residues long. The CDR3 is CASTYDPGQTVNTEAFF. The CDR3 DNA is TGTGCCAGCACCTACGATCCTGGACAGACCGTGAACACTGAAGCTTTCTTT.

This clonotype appeared many times. This rearrangement joins TRBV12-3 or TRBV12-4 to TRBJ1-5, with TRBD1 matching over 7 bases. The CDR3 loop spans 14 amino acids. Germline trimming cut 8 bases from V and 1 base from J; bases unmatched to any gene: 5. This CDR3 reads CASGMGQSNQPQHF. DNA for the CDR3: TGTGCCAGCGGCATGGGACAGAGCAATCAGCCCCAGCATTTT.

In this sample, this clonotype turned up many times. The rearrangement links TRBV5-1 to TRBJ2-4; perhaps TRBD1 as D (5 bases). CDR1 is SGHRS and CDR2 is YFSETQ in the germline V gene. V lost 0 bases to trimming and J lost 7 bases, with 8 bases between them. The CDR3 consists of 13 residues. CDR3 sequence (DNA): TGCGCCAGCAGCTTGGGACAGAGCAACATTCAGTACTTC. Amino acid sequence: CASSLGQSNIQYF. The complete variable domain, with remaining parts taken from reference TRBV5-1 and TRBJ2-4, reads KAGVTQTPRYLIKTRGQQVTLSCSPISGHRSVSWYQQTPGQGLQFLFEYFSETQRNKGNFPGRFSGRQFSNSRSEMNVSTLELGDSALYLCASSLGQSNIQYFGAGTRLSVL.

This clonotype was recorded a few times. The chain combines TRBV20-1 with TRBJ1-5; D possibly corresponds to TRBD1 (5 bases). CDR3 length equals 13 residues. The germline V gene has CDR1 DFQATT and CDR2 SNEGSKA (reference sequence). Trimming removed 5 bases at V and 5 bases at J, with 13 bases between. The CDR3, as DNA: TGCAGTGCTGGCCCGGGGCTGGATCAGCCCCAGCATTTT. Translating gives CSAGPGLDQPQHF.

The V gene is TRBV20-1, the J gene TRBJ2-1, with D uncertain. V was pared by 1 base and J by 4 bases, with 8 bases between. The CDR3 spans 13 residues. Germline values: CDR1 DFQATT, CDR2 SNEGSKA (reference sequence). CDR3 amino acids: CSARVRIYNEQFF. CDR3 sequence (DNA): TGCAGTGCTAGAGTCCGCATATACAATGAGCAGTTCTTC.